The T cell receptor (beta chain) described here comes from a study of blood T cells in healthy people across ages. V shed 3 bases and J 1 base; nucleotides not matched to a gene: 4. The CDR3 runs to 15 residues. Per germline, CDR1 SGHRS and CDR2 YFSETQ. Worth noting for this clonotype: What it binds is not known.

Whenever a sample was processed, at least 7 million PBMCs were isolated. Study-level findings and limits: Naive T cell percentage strongly correlated with TCR beta diversity.

Sample-barcoded 5' priming and a J-beta primer mix drove a second PCR of about 7 to 12 cycles. A minimum of 3 million CDR3-containing paired-end reads was obtained for each sample. TCRdb itself ran the 5' RACE reads through MiXCR, one entry per CDR3 protein. The table lists 1.6 million or so distinct CDR3 sequences, roughly a third of them singletons. The rearrangement uses TRBV5-1 and TRBJ1-1, with TRBD1 matching over 9 bases. The sequence came from a woman in her 30s in good health. The sequenced material came from blood. The DNA for the CDR3 is TGCGCCAGCAGCTGGGGACAGGGAACGAACACTGAAGCTTTCTTT. This encodes CASSWGQGTNTEAFF.